These 23 T cell receptor beta chains originate from one sample sequenced in a study of blood T cell repertoires in COVID-19. The data were produced by immunoSEQ multiplex PCR, yet TCRdb's version contains in-frame clones alone and is incomplete. The table lists 200,000 to 250,000 clones, roughly 85% of them singletons. The sequenced material came from peripheral blood. The receptors here all came from a man aged 50 to 59 who had recovered from COVID-19.

This clone was observed a few times. This chain uses TRBV6-5 with TRBJ2-7; tentatively, D is TRBD2 (7 bases). This CDR3 has 14 residues. Trimming took off 6 bases at V and 3 bases at J, with 15 bases between the two ends. CDR1 is MNHEY, CDR2 SVGAGI, per germline. CDR3 region: CASRTGLGGYEQYF. CDR3 DNA sequence: TGTGCCAGCAGGACCGGACTAGGGGGCTACGAGCAGTACTTC.

This clone was observed a few times. J is TRBJ1-6 and V is TRBV18, with TRBD1 matching 8 bases. Germline CDR1 reads KGHSH; CDR2 reads LQKENI. The CDR3 is 15 amino acids. The V and J ends lost 3 bases and 9 bases, in that order; junction bases with no gene match: 7. In DNA, the CDR3 is TGTGCCAGCTCACCGCGGACAGACAGGGGTTCACCCCTCCACTTT. It yields the protein CASSPRTDRGSPLHF.

V gene TRBV7-2 combines with J gene TRBJ2-7; D may be TRBD1 (6 bases). Deletions cut 6 bases from V and 5 bases from J, with 20 bases between. Germline CDR1 reads SGHTA; CDR2 reads FQGNSA. The CDR3 is 15 amino acids. The CDR3, as DNA: TGTGCCAGCAGTCGACAGGTGTCTATTGCCCACGAGCAGTACTTC. Translating gives CASSRQVSIAHEQYF.

The genes are TRBV28 and TRBJ2-5; TRBD1 agrees at 8 bases. V was clipped by 5 bases and J by 5 bases; unmatched bases: 10. The CDR3 is 15 residues long. Germline-derived CDR1 and CDR2 are MDHEN and SYDVKM. The CDR3, as DNA: TGTGCCAGCAGTACCACAGGGGGTGTAAGGGAGACCCAGTACTTC. Translating gives CASSTTGGVRETQYF.

In this sample, this clone turned up once. This chain connects TRBV19 to TRBJ2-2; TRBD1 matches at 8 bases. The CDR3 consists of 17 residues. After removal of 0 bases from V and 2 bases from J, the junction contained 5 bases not matched to a gene. CDR1 and CDR2 from the germline V gene are LNHDA and SQIVND (reference sequence). Written as DNA, the CDR3 is TGTGCCAGTAGTATAGACACCAGGGGGCGAAACACCGGGGAGCTGTTTTTT. It codes for CASSIDTRGRNTGELFF.

This chain joins TRBV19 and TRBJ2-3; the D gene is possibly TRBD1 (5 bases). Germline V gene lookup returns CDR1 LNHDA and CDR2 SQIVND (reference sequence). This CDR3 region has 16 residues. V lost 6 bases to trimming and J lost 2 bases, with 18 bases between them. The DNA for the CDR3 is TGTGCCAGTAGAGATCAGGGTTCACTGGCCACAGATACGCAGTATTTT. It codes for CASRDQGSLATDTQYF. Full variable domain (rest looked up from reference TRBV19 and TRBJ2-3): DGGITQSPKYLFRKEGQNVTLSCEQNLNHDAMYWYRQDPGQGLRLIYYSQIVNDFQKGDIAEGYSVSREKKESFPLTVTSAQKNPTAFYLCASRDQGSLATDTQYFGPGTRLTVL.

J is TRBJ2-3 and V is TRBV7-2; D possibly corresponds to TRBD2 (5 bases). The germline V gene has CDR1 SGHTA and CDR2 FQGNSA. The CDR3 sequence is 15 residues long. V lost 2 bases to trimming and J lost 3 bases, with 12 bases between them. The CDR3 DNA reads as TGTGCCAGCAGCTTACGCGGAGGAGATACAGATACGCAGTATTTT. It codes for CASSLRGGDTDTQYF.

The CDR3 sequence: CASSESASYYNEQFF. CDR3 sequence (DNA): TGCGCCAGCAGTGAGTCTGCTAGCTACTACAATGAGCAGTTCTTC. The chain recombines TRBV10-1 with TRBJ2-1; a weak D match, TRBD2 (5 bases). V was shortened by 0 bases and J by 3 bases, with 9 bases between the two germline ends. This CDR3 contains 15 residues. Germline V lookup: CDR1 WNHNN, CDR2 SYGVQD (reference sequence).

The genes are TRBV30 and TRBJ2-1, with TRBD1 identical over 7 bases. Per the germline V gene, CDR1 is GTSNPN and CDR2 is SVGIG (reference sequence). With 7 bases clipped from V and 0 bases from J, the junction kept 12 bases outside the gene matches. This CDR3 region has 16 residues. CDR3 bases: TGTGCCTCAAAAGGTCCGGGACAGCCCTCCTACAATGAGCAGTTCTTC. Translation gives CASKGPGQPSYNEQFF.

This chain connects TRBV28 to TRBJ1-2, with TRBD1 matching over 7 bases. Trimming removed 6 bases from V and 9 bases from J; junction bases left unmatched: 7. Germline values: CDR1 MDHEN, CDR2 SYDVKM. This CDR3 is built from 12 residues. CDR3 coding DNA: TGTGCCAGCAGGCTGACAGGGTTACGCTACACCTTC. Protein: CASRLTGLRYTF.

This clone has only one observation. The chain joins TRBV28 to TRBJ1-2; D call uncertain. The germline V gene encodes CDR1 MDHEN and CDR2 SYDVKM. The CDR3 has 13 residues. V gave up 8 bases and J gave up 0 bases, with 10 bases separating them. The CDR3 DNA sequence: TGTGCCAGCGCCCCCGGGGCTAACTATGGCTACACCTTC. It specifies CASAPGANYGYTF.

The chain joins TRBV3-1 (or the pseudogene TRBV3-2) to TRBJ2-1, with 8 bases aligning to TRBD2. This CDR3 region has 20 residues. Germline trimming cut 1 base from V and 7 bases from J; bases unmatched to any gene: 21. CDR1 LGHDT and CDR2 YNNKEL come from the germline V gene (reference sequence). The CDR3 spells CASSQARAGVGLGIRNEQFF. DNA for the CDR3: TGTGCCAGCAGCCAAGCCCGAGCGGGAGTGGGCCTGGGGATTCGGAATGAGCAGTTCTTC.

The chain carries TRBV30 and TRBJ2-7, with a possible D match to TRBD1 (5 bases). V lost 5 bases and J lost 0, with 14 bases in between. CDR3 length equals 14 residues. Germline V gives CDR1 GTSNPN, CDR2 SVGIG (reference sequence). CDR3 nucleotide sequence: TGTGCCTGGGAAAAAAGAGACAGCTCCTACGAGCAGTACTTC. It yields the protein CAWEKRDSSYEQYF. The full variable domain, completed using reference TRBV30 and TRBJ2-7, is SQTIHQWPATLVQPVGSPLSLECTVEGTSNPNLYWYRQAAGRGLQLLFYSVGIGQISSEVPQNLSASRPQDRQFILSSKKLLLSDSGFYLCAWEKRDSSYEQYFGPGTRLTVT.

The gene calls are TRBV5-1 and TRBJ2-7, with a weak D call TRBD2 (6 bases). This CDR3 spans 16 amino acids. V lost 3 bases, J lost 3 bases, and 19 bases lay in between. Germline CDR1 reads SGHRS; CDR2 reads YFSETQ. DNA for the CDR3: TGCGCCAGCAGCTCGCCGATGGCGGGGTTGAGCTACGAGCAGTACTTC. Protein: CASSSPMAGLSYEQYF.

The J gene is TRBJ2-3, the V gene TRBV18; D may be TRBD1 (5 bases). With 3 bases removed from V and 0 bases from J, the gap between germline ends came to 7 bases. The CDR3 totals 14 residues. Germline CDR1 and CDR2: KGHSH and LQKENI. The CDR3 DNA reads as TGTGCCAGCTCACCGACAGCTAGCACAGATACGCAGTATTTT. Residues: CASSPTASTDTQYF.

V gene TRBV6-6 combines with J gene TRBJ2-7; D is undetermined. The V gene's germline CDR1 is MNHNY and CDR2 SVGAGI (reference sequence). This CDR3 comprises 13 residues. Trimming stripped 5 bases from V and 0 bases from J, with 8 bases between. The CDR3 sequence is CASSRQASYEQYF. The CDR3 DNA follows: TGTGCCAGCAGTCGTCAGGCCTCCTACGAGCAGTACTTC.

The CDR3 loop is CASSWGLTGGLETQYF. CDR3 DNA sequence: TGTGCCAGCAGTTGGGGGCTCACAGGGGGCCTAGAGACCCAGTACTTC. The V call is TRBV27, the J call TRBJ2-5; 9 nucleotides align to TRBD1. The CDR3 has 16 amino acids. Germline V gives CDR1 MNHEY, CDR2 SMNVEV (reference sequence). Losses at the gene ends were 4 bases for V and 4 bases for J; bases not matched to a gene: 10.

This clone has more than one count but fewer than ten. The chain links TRBV28 to TRBJ2-1; 11 bases are shared with TRBD2. The CDR3 sequence is 16 residues long. Germline values: CDR1 MDHEN, CDR2 SYDVKM. V dropped 6 bases and J dropped 7; count of bases not matched to a gene: 11. CDR3 loop: CASRTRLAGRLNEQFF. In nucleotides, the CDR3 is TGTGCCAGCAGGACCCGACTAGCGGGAAGGTTAAATGAGCAGTTCTTC.

The J gene is TRBJ1-6, the V gene TRBV18; weak D call: TRBD1 (6 bases). Per germline, CDR1 KGHSH and CDR2 LQKENI. The V end lost 0 bases, the J end lost 6 bases, and 9 bases lay between the germline ends. The CDR3 has 15 amino acids. The CDR3 DNA reads as TGTGCCAGCTCACCACCGCAGGGGTCTAATTCACCCCTCCACTTT. This gives the protein CASSPPQGSNSPLHF.

The genes are TRBV2 and TRBJ1-5; no firm D call. V was trimmed by 5 bases and J by 0 bases, leaving 14 bases between them. CDR1 is SNHLY, CDR2 FYNNEI, per germline. The CDR3 sequence is 16 residues long. The CDR3 sequence is CASSPWAEYSNQPQHF. CDR3 in DNA: TGTGCCAGCAGTCCGTGGGCAGAATATAGCAATCAGCCCCAGCATTTT.

The chain has TRBV9 and TRBJ2-1; D gene uncertain. Germline V gene sequence: CDR1 SGDLS, CDR2 YYNGEE. V lost 0 bases and J 10 bases, leaving 11 bases between the germline ends. The CDR3 consists of 13 residues. The CDR3 is CASSVVPTTEQFF. The CDR3 nucleotides read TGTGCCAGCAGCGTAGTTCCAACAACAGAGCAGTTCTTC. Full variable domain (rest looked up from reference TRBV9 and TRBJ2-1): DSGVTQTPKHLITATGQRVTLRCSPRSGDLSVYWYQQSLDQGLQFLIQYYNGEERAKGNILERFSAQQFPDLHSELNLSSLELGDSALYFCASSVVPTTEQFFGPGTRLTVL.

This chain uses TRBV5-4 with TRBJ2-6; D is unresolved. The CDR3 covers 15 residues. Per germline, CDR1 SGHNT and CDR2 YYREEE (reference sequence). The V gene lost 4 bases and the J gene lost 2 bases, with 10 bases spanning the gap. Here the CDR3 reads CASSLGVAGANVLTF. As DNA, the CDR3 is TGTGCCAGCAGCCTAGGCGTTGCTGGGGCCAACGTCCTGACTTTC. Variable domain in full (rest from reference TRBV5-4 and TRBJ2-6): ETGVTQSPTHLIKTRGQQVTLRCSSQSGHNTVSWYQQALGQGPQFIFQYYREEENGRGNFPPRFSGLQFPNYSSELNVNALELDDSALYLCASSLGVAGANVLTFGAGSRLTVL.

This clone was found once. The V gene is TRBV5-5, the J gene TRBJ2-1; no definite D call. Per the germline V gene, CDR1 is SGHKS and CDR2 is YYEKEE (reference sequence). Trimming removed 6 bases at V and 0 bases at J, with 7 bases between. The length of the CDR3 is 13 residues. The CDR3 spells CASTPGSYNEQFF. The CDR3 bases are TGTGCCAGCACCCCGGGCTCCTACAATGAGCAGTTCTTC. Based on the CDR3 plus reference TRBV5-5 and TRBJ2-1, the full variable domain is DAGVTQSPTHLIKTRGQQVTLRCSPISGHKSVSWYQQVLGQGPQFIFQYYEKEERGRGNFPDRFSARQFPNYSSELNVNALLLGDSALYLCASTPGSYNEQFFGPGTRLTVL.